The sequence of this T cell receptor (beta chain) was determined in a study of Ad26.COV2.S vaccination and SARS-CoV-2 variants. The germline gives CDR1 MGHRA, CDR2 YSYEKL. This CDR3 is built from 13 residues. The V and J ends lost 3 bases and 4 bases respectively, with 10 bases between them. Assay used: immunoSEQ multiplex PCR; TCRdb lists only in-frame clones, some missing. The sample has 200,000 to 250,000 clones; roughly 88% are singletons. Described treatment: roughly 20 received Ad26.COV2.S at low or high dose, single or two shots; several received placebo; per-sample allocation not given. It was on day 63 after the first vaccine or placebo injection that samples were taken.

The V and J genes are TRBV4-1 and TRBJ2-7; D is perhaps TRBD1 or TRBD2 (5 bases each). The TCR sequence derives from a person aged 18-65 years who received the Ad26.COV2.S COVID-19 vaccine or a placebo. The sequenced sample was peripheral blood, obtained in a trial of Ad26.COV2.S vaccine versus placebo. The CDR3 coding sequence is TGCGCCAGCAGCCAGGGGGTGGGTTACGAGCAGTACTTC. It encodes CASSQGVGYEQYF.